The source of this T cell receptor beta chain is a study of blood T cell repertoires in COVID-19. The wider study: The samples span acute and convalescent COVID-19 from the United States, Italy and Spain. Sources were T cells, B-cell-depleted T cells, or PBMCs; the material itself was cDNA or gDNA.

While infection was still active, Seattle patients were enrolled and then followed longitudinally. Under the authors' procedure: Using reference gene primer amplification, nucleated cell counts were estimated. Sequenced by immunoSEQ multiplex PCR; TCRdb stores in-frame clones only, minus some. V, J and clone size reflect that table, while D and trimming were determined from the DNA. The sample consists of roughly 230,000 clones, 85% to 95% of them appearing once. Trimming left V 1 base short and J 6 bases short, with 12 bases between. CDR3 length: 14 amino acids. Germline V gene data show CDR1 as SGHDT and CDR2 as YYEEEE.

The origin of this receptor is a young man with COVID-19, enrolled during active disease. Sequencing used peripheral blood. This chain connects TRBV5-6 to TRBJ2-3; TRBD1 is a possible D gene (5 bases). CDR3 nucleotide sequence: TGTGCCAGCAGCTTGAATCAGGGATCGGATACGCAGTATTTT. Translating it yields CASSLNQGSDTQYF. The whole variable domain, remainder taken from reference TRBV5-6 and TRBJ2-3, is DAGVTQSPTHLIKTRGQQVTLRCSPKSGHDTVSWYQQALGQGPQFIFQYYEEEERQRGNFPDRFSGHQFPNYSSELNVNALLLGDSALYLCASSLNQGSDTQYFGPGTRLTVL.